The T cell receptor beta chain under discussion was sequenced for a study of regulatory T cells in long-lasting Graves disease. This CDR3 contains 13 residues. Per germline, CDR1 ENHRY and CDR2 SYGVKD. Trimming removed 4 bases from V and 11 bases from J; junction bases left unmatched: 6. Study results and caveats: TRBV28, TRBJ1-2 and TRBJ2-5 were favored in persistent disease.

TCR beta libraries were built with iRepertoire HTBI primers and Arm-PCR of CDR3 regions. TCRdb reprocessed the multiplex PCR reads with MiXCR, giving one entry per CDR3 protein. The repertoire consists of about 560,000 distinct CDR3 sequences, with roughly 15% occurring once and the leading ten covering more than 10%. Time point specified: newly diagnosed GD, antithyroid drugs for less than 3 months. Scientists built the TCR library using RNA that was extracted from PBMCs. Only a few counts were recorded for this clonotype. Its antigen is undetermined. The same data also went into a second study, on T cells in Graves' hyperthyroidism and ophthalmopathy. Per that paper: RT-PCR in the first round (using the HTBI primer set) targeted the TCR CDR3.

The receptor was derived from a man between 18 and 35 years old with Graves disease. The sample consisted of peripheral blood mononuclear cells (PBMCs), taken at new diagnosis, from a patient treated with antithyroid drugs. The chain combines TRBV10-3 with TRBJ1-5; 9 positions match TRBD1. The CDR3 here is CAISGDREESQHF. Here the CDR3 DNA reads TGTGCCATCAGTGGGGACAGGGAGGAATCCCAGCATTTT.